This T cell receptor beta chain emerged from a study of identical twins. Whole-study findings and limits: In beta out-of-frame sequences, the excess sharing between twins was weaker.

Germline CDR1 reads SGHKS; CDR2 reads YYEKEE (reference sequence). The CDR3 has 14 amino acids. Trimming stripped 5 bases from V and 1 base from J, with 13 bases between. This clonotype was counted a few times. Its antigen is as yet unknown. TCRdb re-called the 5' RACE reads with MiXCR, one entry per CDR3 protein. The sample consists of nearly 650,000 distinct CDR3 sequences, around 7.5% of them appearing once. These data were also reused for a study on yellow fever vaccine responses in identical twins.

This sequence joins TRBV5-5 and TRBJ2-7; possible D gene TRBD2, 6 bases. The sequencing input was PBMCs. The sequence was obtained from a woman aged 18 to 35 in good health. The CDR3 coding sequence is TGTGCCAGCAGAGTGACCCGGGGGTCCTACGAGCAGTACTTC. Translating it yields CASRVTRGSYEQYF.